This record covers a single T cell receptor beta chain. This sample is drawn from a study of blood T cell repertoires in COVID-19. Study at large: Samples taken during acute and convalescent COVID-19 were collected in the United States, Italy and Spain. T cells, B-cell-depleted T cells, or PBMCs supplied cDNA or gDNA.

In the original processing: Reference gene primer amplification gave estimated nucleated cell counts. Sequencing used immunoSEQ multiplex PCR; TCRdb keeps in-frame clones, though not all of them. The DNA was the basis for D and trimming; V, J and clone size are from that table. This sample yields 180,000 or so clones, of which over 75% are seen a single time; 9.8% belongs to the top ten. V gave up 6 bases and J gave up 6 bases; unmatched junction bases: 14. The length of the CDR3 is 16 residues. Germline CDR1 reads MNHEY; CDR2 reads SVGEGT. The receptor's source is a woman older than 75 with acute or convalescent COVID-19. Specimen: peripheral blood. This chain connects TRBV6-2 or TRBV6-3 to TRBJ2-3; 8 bases are shared with TRBD2. CDR3 residues: CASSPGVTSAPDTQYF. Here the CDR3 DNA reads TGTGCCAGCAGCCCCGGAGTGACTAGCGCACCCGATACGCAGTATTTT.